This T cell receptor beta chain was observed in a study of T cells after yellow fever vaccination (dated by TCRdb to about 2019). Concerning the study at large: The SMART-Seq v4 Ultra Low Input RNA kit was used to prepare libraries from fractions with low cell numbers. To track T-cell clones before and after primary and booster YFV17D yellow fever vaccination, bulk TCR alpha and beta repertoires were sequenced longitudinally. Two healthy male donors, one aged 18 to 30 and one aged 30 to 40 years, made up the cohort. Blood was collected at multiple timepoints before and after primary and secondary immunization, and bulk PBMC replicates and cell subsets were isolated.

V is clipped by 2 bases and J by 1 base, and the sequence between their germline boundaries is 12 bases long. The CDR3 sequence holds 15 residues, the cysteine and phenylalanine included. The DNA shown is the 45-base CDR3, in frame from base 1. The germline V gene specifies SGDLS as CDR1 and YYNGEE as CDR2. Points on this clonotype: Its antigen specificity is not known. No base quality values were provided; no much bigger clone lies one nucleotide off.

General conclusions and limits of the study: The secondary T-cell response was found to be weaker but faster than the primary response, with a peak reached on day 5 rather than on day 15. Because abundant contaminating clonotypes from the bulk population could be contained in FACS-sorted repertoires, computational filtering was required. A small fraction of clonotypes showed up in both the CD4 and CD8 compartments, probably as a result of convergent recombination. Because the study included only a couple of donors, the extent to which the findings can be generalized is limited. Most clones expanded after primary vaccination were re-detected after the booster (around 96% of CD4 and around 88% of CD8), suggesting broad memory maintenance.

Synthesis of TCR cDNA relied on 5'RACE template switching, a step that introduced a universal primer site along with unique molecular identifiers. Priming for cDNA synthesis came from both the TCR alpha and TCR beta constant segments. Library amplification used two PCR steps, and the second PCR step added sample barcodes and sequencing adapters. Sequencing of the libraries was done on either Illumina HiSeq 2500 (2x100 bp) or NovaSeq (2x150 bp). Per the original workflow: Demultiplexing of reads and collapsing into UMI consensus sequences were performed with MIGEC, and V(D)J alignment was carried out with MiXCR. Vaccine-responding clonotypes were identified with edgeR using replicate PBMC samples, with FDR below 0.01 and a log2 fold change above 5 up to day 15 being required. CD4 or CD8 identity was assigned to each bulk clonotype according to whether the clonotype was present at higher abundance in the sequenced CD4 repertoire or the sequenced CD8 repertoire. The public reads were reanalyzed by TCRdb: fastp trimming at Q25, MiXCR alignment, in-frame beta chains only. Identical CDR3 proteins give one entry, which carries the most common genes and DNA. The authors' filters were not applied to this entry. For this sample there are 250,000 to 350,000 distinct CDR3 sequences; approximately 7% appear just once. The ten largest clones capture over 15% of the sample.

Reading the label with the study, this specimen's treatment or condition is: live attenuated yellow fever vaccine strain. At every blood-draw timepoint, two biological replicates of bulk PBMCs were collected. PBMCs were isolated from peripheral blood using a standard Ficoll-Paque protocol. TriZol was used to extract RNA from bulk PBMCs, CD4 and CD8 fractions, and dextramer-positive and dextramer-negative fractions. The sample here was PBMCs, taken more than 35 days after the first yellow fever vaccination. The rearranged segments are TRBV9 and TRBJ1-1; 5 matching bases give a weak D call of TRBD1. The clonotype was recovered from a man aged 18 to 29 who received the YFV17D yellow fever vaccine. This receptor has the CDR3 CASSVGGYPNTEAFF. The base sequence is TGTGCCAGCAGCGTCGGGGGGTATCCGAACACTGAAGCTTTCTTT. With the rest looked up from the reference TRBV9 and TRBJ1-1 genes rather than sequenced, the full variable domain is DSGVTQTPKHLITATGQRVTLRCSPRSGDLSVYWYQQSLDQGLQFLIQYYNGEERAKGNILERFSAQQFPDLHSELNLSSLELGDSALYFCASSVGGYPNTEAFFGQGTRLTVV.